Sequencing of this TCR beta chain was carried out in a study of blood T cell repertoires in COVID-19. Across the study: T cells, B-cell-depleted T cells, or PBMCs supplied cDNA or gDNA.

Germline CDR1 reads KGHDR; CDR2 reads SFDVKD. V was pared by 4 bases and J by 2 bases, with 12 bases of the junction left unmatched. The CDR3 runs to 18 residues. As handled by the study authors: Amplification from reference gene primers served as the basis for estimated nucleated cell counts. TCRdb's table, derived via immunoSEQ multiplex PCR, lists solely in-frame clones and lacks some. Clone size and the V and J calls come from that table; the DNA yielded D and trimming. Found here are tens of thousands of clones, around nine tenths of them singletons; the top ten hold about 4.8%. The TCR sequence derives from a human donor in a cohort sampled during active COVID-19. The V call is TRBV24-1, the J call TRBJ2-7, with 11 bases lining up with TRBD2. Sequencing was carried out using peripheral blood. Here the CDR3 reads CATSDSTSGSVLPYEQYF. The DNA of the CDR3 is TGTGCCACCAGTGACAGTACTAGCGGGAGCGTCCTTCCCTACGAGCAGTACTTC.